Listed below are T cell receptor beta chains from one sample, sequenced in a study of spatial heterogeneity in lung cancer. MiXCR, run by TCRdb on the 5' RACE reads, gives a single entry per CDR3 protein. The sample carries roughly 7,800 distinct CDR3 sequences, 15% recorded once. Sequenced material: normal lung tissue next to the tumor, taken at surgery. The receptors were sampled from a male donor with early-stage non-small cell lung cancer. The CDR3 runs from the conserved cysteine through the conserved F or W. A D gene is named only where the DNA matches it firmly. Expanded clones get a size class; other rows say once, few or many, or leave the size out.

size: few; V: TRBV9; D: NA; J: TRBJ2-3; length: 15; DNA: TGTGCCAGCAGCTCGGGGGATACCAGCACGAGTACGCAGTATTTT; CDR3: CASSSGDTSTSTQYF
size: NA; V: TRBV3-1; D: NA; J: TRBJ1-1; length: 14; DNA: TGTGCCAGCAGCCAAGCCGGGAAGAACACTGAAGCTTTCTTT; CDR3: CASSQAGKNTEAFF
size: medium-sized; V: TRBV6-5; D: TRBD1; J: TRBJ2-1; length: 16; DNA: TGTGCCAGCACGGGGGGCGGGACAGGGCCCTACAATGAGCAGTTCTTC; CDR3: CASTGGGTGPYNEQFF
size: few; V: TRBV7-2; D: NA; J: TRBJ2-3; length: 17; DNA: TGTGCCAGCAGCTTCCATTGGGGGGCCTCTAGCACAGATACGCAGTATTTT; CDR3: CASSFHWGASSTDTQYF
size: once; V: TRBV9; D: TRBD2; J: TRBJ2-3; length: 17; DNA: TGTGCCAGCAGCGTAGACCCCGGACTAGCGCGCACAGATACGCAGTATTTT; CDR3: CASSVDPGLARTDTQYF
size: NA; V: TRBV20-1; D: TRBD1; J: TRBJ2-3; length: 12; DNA: TGCAGTGCAGGGACAGTCACAGATACGCAGTATTTT; CDR3: CSAGTVTDTQYF
size: many; V: TRBV11-2; D: TRBD2; J: TRBJ2-5; length: 13; DNA: TGTGCCAGCAGCGCGACTAGCGGAGAGACCCAGTACTTC; CDR3: CASSATSGETQYF
size: medium-sized; V: TRBV20-1; D: TRBD1; J: TRBJ2-7; length: 14; DNA: TGCAGTGCTAGAGAACAGGGGGCCCTACACGAGCAGTACTTC; CDR3: CSAREQGALHEQYF
size: few; V: TRBV6-6; D: NA; J: TRBJ1-1; length: 14; DNA: TGTGCCAGCAGTGTGACTGGACAAAACACTGAAGCTTTCTTT; CDR3: CASSVTGQNTEAFF
size: few; V: TRBV2; D: NA; J: TRBJ2-1; length: 13; DNA: TGTGCCAGCACAGGGACCACTGAAGCGAATGAGCAGTTC; CDR3: CASTGTTEANEQF
size: few; V: TRBV18; D: NA; J: TRBJ2-2; length: 13; DNA: TGTGCCAGCTCACCAGGTCCGACCGGGGAGCTGTTTTTT; CDR3: CASSPGPTGELFF
size: few; V: TRBV6-5; D: TRBD1; J: TRBJ2-2; length: 16; DNA: TGTGCCAGCAGACAAGAGGGACAGGGGGACACCGGGGAGCTGTTTTTT; CDR3: CASRQEGQGDTGELFF
size: medium-sized; V: TRBV30; D: NA; J: TRBJ2-7; length: 12; DNA: TGTGCCTGGAGTGTTGGTTCGTACGAGCAGTACTTC; CDR3: CAWSVGSYEQYF
size: medium-sized; V: TRBV5-1; D: TRBD1; J: TRBJ1-2; length: 14; DNA: TGCGCCAGCAGCTTTACAGGGGACAACTATGGCTACACCTTC; CDR3: CASSFTGDNYGYTF
size: many; V: TRBV2; D: NA; J: TRBJ1-2; length: 12; DNA: TGTGCCAGCAGCCAGGGACTCTATGGCTACACCTTC; CDR3: CASSQGLYGYTF
size: few; V: TRBV13; D: TRBD1; J: TRBJ2-1; length: 15; DNA: TGTGCCAGCAGCTCCCCCGGGACAGGGTTCGATGAGCAGTTCTTC; CDR3: CASSSPGTGFDEQFF
size: medium-sized; V: TRBV6-5; D: NA; J: TRBJ2-7; length: 13; DNA: TGTGCCAGCACGGGACACTTGACCTACGAGCAGTACTTC; CDR3: CASTGHLTYEQYF
size: few; V: TRBV27; D: NA; J: TRBJ2-5; length: 15; DNA: TGTGCCAGCAGTCCGGGATTAATTGGGCAAGAGACCCAGTACTTC; CDR3: CASSPGLIGQETQYF